A single TCR beta chain is shown here with its context. Clones were sequenced by immunoSEQ multiplex PCR, and TCRdb holds only the in-frame ones, with some missing. The table shows about 270,000 clones, with around 89% occurring only once. These data come from a study of blood T cell repertoires in COVID-19. Background on the study: Samples taken during acute and convalescent COVID-19 were collected in the United States, Italy and Spain.

Those enrolled, adults aged roughly 18 to 89 years, came from roughly 22 US areas. The CDR3 is made up of 11 amino acids. Germline V CDR1 and CDR2: SNHLY, FYNNEI. Trimming left V 6 bases short and J 12 bases short, with 12 bases between. The receptor's source is a woman younger than 45 with acute COVID-19. The sample taken for sequencing was PBMCs or T cells enriched from blood (not recorded which). The chain couples TRBV2 to TRBJ2-1; possible D gene TRBD2, 5 bases. CDR3 residues: CASRYAGGQFF. The CDR3 nucleotides read TGTGCCAGCAGGTACGCGGGTGGGCAGTTCTTC.